This T cell receptor beta chain is drawn from a study of cytomegalovirus exposure and HLA in healthy donors. Study overall: Prior work identified 120 million or so unique TCR beta sequences in 190 million or so T cells. Study outcomes and limitations: Presence/absence analyses treated sequencing depth as roughly uniform across donors.

V was pared by 6 bases and J by 8 bases, with 20 bases between. Looked up from germline, CDR1 is SGHDT and CDR2 is YYEEEE. The CDR3 sequence is 14 residues long. Both 60 Vbeta primers and 13 Jbeta primers went into the PCR. The table came from immunoSEQ multiplex PCR; TCRdb's copy has only in-frame clones and leaves some out. This repertoire shows more than 65,000 clones, 76% found once; its top ten account for over 3%. For this clone: Its antigen is unidentified. The CDR3 does not close with the conserved phenylalanine or tryptophan, likely indicating a read error.

The clonotype comes from a man aged 35 to 55 in good health and CMV-seronegative. Sequencing was performed on PBMCs. J is TRBJ1-2 and V is TRBV5-6; D remains ambiguous. CDR3 DNA sequence: TGTGCCAGCACCTTCGGGCGAGGGTCGGTAGGCTACACCCTC. Translated: CASTFGRGSVGYTL.